The 5 T cell receptor beta chains below all came from one sample that was sequenced in a study of T cells in women clearing cervical HPV infection. Assay used: immunoSEQ multiplex PCR; TCRdb lists only in-frame clones, some missing. This specimen shows roughly 30,000 clones; the ten leading clones hold 7.8%. What was sequenced was blood buffy coat. These receptors were collected from a woman between 18 and 70 years old with a cervical HPV16 infection that either progressed to CIN3+ or cleared (not recorded which).

Notes on this clone: Coverage ceases 3 residues before the CDR3 finishes, and the germline J gene fills in the end. The chain recombines TRBV5-1 with TRBJ1-3, with no clear D. CDR1 and CDR2 from the germline V gene are SGHRS and YFSETQ. V was trimmed by 3 bases and J by 0 bases, leaving 13 bases between them. The CDR3 is made up of 16 amino acids. The chain's CDR3 is CASSSVQGYSGNTIYF. Partial CDR3 DNA: TGCGCCAGCAGCTCCGTTCAAGGGTACTCTGGAAACACC.

Comments on this clone: The observed sequence ends 3 residues before the CDR3 terminus, with the missing tail filled in from the germline J gene. The chain uses TRBV7-8 and TRBJ1-2; D perhaps matches TRBD1 (5 bases). Germline CDR1 is SGHVS and CDR2 is FQNEAQ. The CDR3 loop spans 14 amino acids. The chain's CDR3 is CASSSLVQGRGYTF. Incomplete CDR3 DNA: TGTGCCAGCAGCTCCCTCGTCCAGGGTCGGGGC.

In the case of this clone: The read falls 3 residues short of the CDR3 end, and the missing part is taken from the germline J gene. V is TRBV7-9 and J is TRBJ2-3; TRBD1 is a possible D gene (5 bases). Germline V gives CDR1 SEHNR, CDR2 FQNEAQ (reference sequence). This CDR3 is built from 15 residues. The V end lost 1 base, the J end lost 2 bases, and 10 bases lay between the germline ends. The CDR3 protein is CASSLGDRYTDTQYF. CDR3 bases read: TGTGCCAGCAGCTTAGGCGACAGATACACAGATACG. Supplemented by reference TRBV7-9 and TRBJ2-3, the full variable domain reads DTGVSQNPRHKITKRGQNVTFRCDPISEHNRLYWYRQTLGQGPEFLTYFQNEAQLEKSRLLSDRFSAERPKGSFSTLEIQRTEQGDSAMYLCASSLGDRYTDTQYFGPGTRLTVL.

Notes on this clone: The read stops 3 residues short of the end of the CDR3; the missing end is completed from the germline J gene. The chain couples TRBV20-1 to TRBJ1-1; 8 bases map to TRBD1. The germline CDR1 and CDR2 sequences are DFQATT and SNEGSKA (reference sequence). The CDR3 is made up of 15 amino acids. After removal of 1 base from V and 4 bases from J, the junction contained 8 bases not matched to a gene. The part of the CDR3 DNA that was read is TGCAGTGCTAGAGCCCCGTTTGACAGGGGCACTGAA. Protein: CSARAPFDRGTE. In full, the CDR3 reads CSARAPFDRGTEAFF.

As regards this clone: The sequenced fragment ends 3 residues before the CDR3 boundary, so the rest is inferred from the germline J gene. This chain uses TRBV5-4 with TRBJ1-2; 11 nucleotides agree with TRBD1. This CDR3 spans 14 amino acids. The V gene's germline CDR1 is SGHNT and CDR2 YYREEE (reference sequence). CDR3 residues: CASSLDRGLEGYTF. The sequenced CDR3 bases are TGTGCCAGCAGCCTGGACAGGGGGCTCGAGGGC.